This entry concerns a single T cell receptor beta chain. Its matching antigen is unknown. This entry is derived from a study of T cells after yellow fever vaccination. Study-wide findings and caveats: Abundant clonotypes (contaminants from the bulk population) could be present in FACS-sorted repertoires.

Via MiXCR, TCRdb re-called the 5' RACE reads, giving one row per CDR3 protein. The sample holds nearly 550,000 distinct CDR3 sequences; approximately 21% are singletons and the top ten take over 11%. The receptor was isolated from a man between 25 and 39 years old who received the YFV17D yellow fever vaccine. The sequencing used PBMCs, collected 15 days after the yellow fever booster vaccination.

The CDR3 here is CASSLKRGNTDTQYF. In DNA form, the CDR3 reads TGCGCCAGCAGCTTGAAGCGGGGTAACACAGATACGCAGTATTTT. The chain carries TRBV5-1 and TRBJ2-3, with 7 nucleotides matching TRBD2. Germline loops: CDR1 SGHRS, CDR2 YFSETQ. This CDR3 comprises 15 residues. The ends lost 1 base at V and 2 bases at J; junction bases unmatched: 4. Supplemented by reference TRBV5-1 and TRBJ2-3, the full variable domain reads KAGVTQTPRYLIKTRGQQVTLSCSPISGHRSVSWYQQTPGQGLQFLFEYFSETQRNKGNFPGRFSGRQFSNSRSEMNVSTLELGDSALYLCASSLKRGNTDTQYFGPGTRLTVL.